This T cell receptor (beta chain) was retrieved from a study of T cell changes during pregnancy in multiple sclerosis. CDR1 and CDR2 from the germline V gene are MNHEY and SMNVEV (reference sequence). There are 15 residues in the CDR3. V was shortened by 5 bases and J by 0 bases, with 10 bases between the two germline ends. Clones were read by immunoSEQ multiplex PCR, and TCRdb kept only the in-frame ones, dropping some. The profile shows about 94,000 clones, roughly 92% of them singletons. The source is a female donor with multiple sclerosis, enrolled in a pregnancy study. V gene TRBV27 combines with J gene TRBJ2-2; the D is unclear. The sequences come from peripheral blood, collected after pregnancy. This CDR3 is CASSTSGANTGELFF. CDR3 bases: TGTGCCAGCAGTACCTCAGGTGCGAACACCGGGGAGCTGTTTTTT.